The following is a T cell receptor beta chain sequence with its context. Its antigen is not known. Given a much more abundant clone one base away, this may be a read error. The source of the sample is a study of T cell repertoires in cytomegalovirus infection. Overall study context: CMV epitopes, recently identified HLA-C-restricted and well-studied HLA-B-restricted, were used. Matching HLA type and CMV infection were both indicated by public TCR beta signatures. Study-wide results and limits: Clonotype analysis showed dominance of the ex vivo response by HLA-C-restricted CMV-specific TCR beta clonotypes. CMV carriers having the relevant HLA were flagged by cumulative public TCR beta family frequency.

Per the germline V gene, CDR1 is SGHTA and CDR2 is FQGNSA. The CDR3 is made up of 13 amino acids. TCRdb recomputed calls from the reads with MiXCR, one row per CDR3 protein. The sample carries around 800,000 distinct CDR3 sequences, approximately 32% recorded once. The chain combines TRBV7-2 with TRBJ2-5; D not certain. The receptor comes from a human donor in good health (CMV status not recorded). Some clones in this sample may be carry-over from other donors' samples. The sample was cultured CD8+ T cells from PBMCs, taken from culture after CMV antigen stimulation. The CDR3 region is CVSSLLGSETQYF. In DNA form, the CDR3 reads TGTGTCAGCAGCCTGCTGGGGTCGGAGACCCAGTACTTC.